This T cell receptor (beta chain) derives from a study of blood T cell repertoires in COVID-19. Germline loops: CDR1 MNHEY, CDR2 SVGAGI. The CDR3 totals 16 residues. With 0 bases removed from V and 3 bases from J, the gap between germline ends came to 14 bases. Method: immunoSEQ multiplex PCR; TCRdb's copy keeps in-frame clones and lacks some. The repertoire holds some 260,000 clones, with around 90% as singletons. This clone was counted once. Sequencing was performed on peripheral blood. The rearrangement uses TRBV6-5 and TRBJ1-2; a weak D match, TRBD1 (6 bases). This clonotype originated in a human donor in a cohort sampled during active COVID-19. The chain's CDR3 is CASSYSGGAMDYGYTF. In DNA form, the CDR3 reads TGTGCCAGCAGTTACTCTGGGGGGGCTATGGACTATGGCTACACCTTC.